One sample yielded the 7 T cell receptor beta chains listed below, sequenced in a study of Ad26.COV2.S vaccination and SARS-CoV-2 variants. Stated treatment: roughly 20 received Ad26.COV2.S at low or high dose, single or two shots; roughly five received placebo; per-sample allocation not given. The investigators took samples on day 63 after the first vaccine or placebo injection. Measured with immunoSEQ multiplex PCR; TCRdb has only the in-frame clones, and not every one. Counted here are hundreds of thousands of clones, 80% to 90% occurring once; the ten biggest clones make up over 2%. This specimen consisted of peripheral blood, obtained in a trial of Ad26.COV2.S vaccine versus placebo. The receptors shown here come from a person aged 18-65 years who received the Ad26.COV2.S COVID-19 vaccine or a placebo.

This sequence joins TRBV30 and TRBJ1-1; D is unclear. This CDR3 has 12 amino acids. Germline V gives CDR1 GTSNPN, CDR2 SVGIG (reference sequence). Trimming stripped 2 bases from V and 6 bases from J, with 10 bases between. CDR3 sequence (DNA): TGTGCCTGGAGTCGGTACGAGGCTGAAGCTTTCTTT. This encodes CAWSRYEAEAFF. The full variable domain, its missing parts supplied by reference TRBV30 and TRBJ1-1, is SQTIHQWPATLVQPVGSPLSLECTVEGTSNPNLYWYRQAAGRGLQLLFYSVGIGQISSEVPQNLSASRPQDRQFILSSKKLLLSDSGFYLCAWSRYEAEAFFGQGTRLTVV.

V usage is TRBV6-2 or TRBV6-3 and J usage is TRBJ2-1; 12 nucleotides line up with TRBD2. J lost 1 base, V lost 5 bases, and 6 bases had no gene match. The CDR3 runs to 17 residues. Germline-derived CDR1 and CDR2 are MNHEY and SVGEGT. The CDR3 loop is CASSRTLAGGSYNEQFF. The CDR3 bases are TGTGCCAGCAGTCGGACACTAGCGGGAGGTTCCTACAATGAGCAGTTCTTC.

The rearrangement joins TRBV3-1 (or the pseudogene TRBV3-2) to TRBJ1-1; D perhaps matches TRBD1 (5 bases). The CDR3 has 15 residues. V lost 4 bases and J 5 bases, leaving 17 bases between the germline ends. Germline CDR1 reads LGHDT; CDR2 reads YNNKEL (reference sequence). CDR3 DNA: TGTGCCAGCAGCCCCGGGGGACGGTCAGCGACTGAAGCTTTCTTT. Translation gives CASSPGGRSATEAFF.

The chain employs TRBV19 and TRBJ1-5; D perhaps matches TRBD1 (6 bases). The CDR3 has 17 amino acids. From germline, CDR1 is LNHDA and CDR2 SQIVND (reference sequence). Trimming took 5 bases from V and 4 from J, leaving 21 bases between them. CDR3: CASSVSMGARANQPQHF. CDR3 bases: TGTGCCAGTAGTGTATCGATGGGGGCACGGGCAAATCAGCCCCAGCATTTT.

In the case of this clone: A read error may account for a junction end that differs from germline. V gene TRBV6-1 combines with J gene TRBJ1-1; weak D call: TRBD1 (5 bases). Germline loops: CDR1 MNHNS, CDR2 SASEGT. The CDR3 extends over 14 amino acids. CDR3 region: CASSEGDPDTEAFF. CDR3 nucleotide sequence: TGTGCCAGCAGCGAAGGGGATCCGGACACTGAAGCTTTCTTT.

This clone was counted a single time. Here the CDR3 reads CATRQGGDEKLFF. The CDR3 DNA reads TGTGCCACCAGACAGGGGGGGGATGAAAAACTGTTTTTT. This chain connects TRBV3-1 (or the pseudogene TRBV3-2) to TRBJ1-4; 9 bases align to TRBD1. Trimming removed 10 bases from V and 6 bases from J; junction bases left unmatched: 6. Germline V CDR1 and CDR2: LGHDT, YNNKEL (reference sequence). CDR3 length: 13 residues.

The chain couples TRBV5-4 to TRBJ2-1; either TRBD1 or TRBD2 may fit D (6 bases each). CDR1 and CDR2 from the germline V gene are SGHNT and YYREEE (reference sequence). Trimming removed 4 bases at V and 4 bases at J, with 15 bases between. CDR3 length: 15 residues. The CDR3 DNA is TGTGCCAGCAGCCTGGTTGGGGGGCCGTACAATGAGCAGTTCTTC. Its translation is CASSLVGGPYNEQFF.